This T cell receptor (beta chain) was recovered during a study of cytomegalovirus exposure and HLA in healthy donors (dated by TCRdb to about 2017). Regarding the complete study: An earlier analysis of roughly 500 of the donors reported 250 to 300 Gb of sequence data and about 120 million unique TCR beta sequences obtained from 150 million to 200 million T cells. Around 300 gigabases of sequencing data and approximately 84 million unique TCR sequences were included in an early release covering about 700 HLA-typed donors. Among the roughly 370 genotyped donors, around 81% belonged to the genetic ancestry cluster associated with self-reported Caucasian donors. The study aimed to test whether signatures of past pathogen exposure could be identified by cataloging public T cell receptors. The study profiled the T cell repertoires of approximately 700 subjects by immunosequencing and related them to cytomegalovirus serostatus. A separate validation cohort of roughly 110 different subjects was used in addition to the 666-subject first cohort. To predict cytomegalovirus infection status, the study combined high-throughput TCR immunosequencing, statistical association of individual TCRs with disease status, and machine learning. A later analysis re-examined previously published TCR beta repertoires from about 670 donors and added high-resolution HLA genotyping to investigate patterns of TCR occurrence. Rather than using new phenotypic data, the later analysis identified candidate immune exposures from TCR beta sequences and from how often those sequences occurred across donors. An earlier analysis of roughly 600 of the donors used high-throughput TCR beta sequencing to judge whether each TCR beta V gene segment behaved as functional or pseudogenic. Donor age, sex, ethnicity and CMV serostatus were compiled together with the repertoire data. Genome-wide SNP genotypes for about 60% of the 666 donors were used in a later genetic analysis, which treated that subset as a discovery cohort. All discovery cohort repertoires had been generated on a single sequencing platform. Class I and class II HLA loci were covered by the typing at four-digit resolution. The number of donors typed differed by locus, with 629-630 for A, B, C, DRB1 and DQB1, roughly 520 for DQA1, about 610 for DPA1, and over 400 for DPB1. Roughly five DR-DQ haplotypes were handled as single units for association and clustering, since linkage in the cohort was strong. On average, around 230,000 unique TCR beta nucleotide sequences were sequenced per donor among 350 to 400 genotyped donors of the cohort, with about 19% of those sequences being non-productive. What the authors observed across the whole study: Because counts were too low, seventeen rarely observed V segments, including chromosome 9 orphons, were left out of the earlier analysis of approximately 500 of the donors. In a later analysis, HLA-associated TCR beta chains were found to be more clonally expanded and to have lower generation probabilities than equally common non-associated chains. Specific HLA alleles were associated with roughly 17,000 TCR beta sequences at a false discovery rate of 0.05 in a later analysis. In a later genetic analysis, a missense DCLRE1C variant was associated with V-gene and J-gene trimming of TCR beta chains, and the association was replicated in an independent cohort. A later analysis reported that several top co-occurrence clusters appeared linked to parvovirus B19, influenza, CMV and Epstein-Barr virus. In this cohort, only TCR beta chains were sequenced, and detectable features were limited by the absence of alpha or paired-chain data. In vitro tests confirmed that a few of the cytomegalovirus-associated TCR beta chains recognize cytomegalovirus antigens. The authors suggested that the approach could potentially be extended to other disease states and immunological phenotypes. In the study, around 160 TCR beta chains were listed as associated with cytomegalovirus. A cluster of highly shared sequence variants was judged likely to be a technical artifact of the sequencing pipeline. A later genetic analysis reported fewer N-insertions in productive TCRs among donors in an Asian-associated ancestry cluster than the roughly 620-donor mean. The classifier was reported to diagnose cytomegalovirus status with high specificity and sensitivity in both the original and validation cohorts. For the cohort, immune exposure information was limited to CMV serostatus. While some public TCRs were present in many individuals, most TCR sequences turned up only very rarely across donors. Linkage disequilibrium might explain the correlated functional status among segregating V segments, but an unknown experimental factor could not be excluded. An earlier analysis of approximately 590 of the donors showed that most TCR beta V segments appeared in productive rearrangements either about 87% or about 30% of the time, which broadly matched IMGT annotations. Because some donors lacked HLA typing at each locus, the association tests relied only on the typed subset. Because the 87-base-pair reads could not distinguish some IMGT-functional V segments, including TRBV6-2 and TRBV6-3, those segments were excluded. In a later analysis, the rate of TCR association differed among HLA loci, with DRB1 alleles having the most associated TCRs and HLA-C alleles having the fewest. Assigning TCR associations to individual alleles was difficult when HLA alleles, especially DR and DQ, strongly co-occurred. The presence/absence analyses assumed that sequencing depth was roughly uniform across donors, and that assumption may not be true. Most CMV-associated TCR beta chains appeared to be HLA-restricted in a later analysis, and the HLA associations seemed to be driven largely by CMV exposure. A further reported finding was that TCR beta sequences accurately predicted the HLA-A and HLA-B alleles for most subjects in the first cohort.

The cohort consisted of 666 healthy bone marrow donors. At the time of sampling, all cohort members were nominally healthy, though unrecorded immune exposures were likely present. The donor tested CMV seropositive, placing the donor among the 290 or so seropositive members of the cohort. A peripheral blood sample was provided by each donor, and peripheral blood mononuclear cells were used for TCR beta sequencing. Genomic DNA was extracted from the blood cell samples with the Qiagen DNeasy Blood Extraction Kit. Of note for this clone: Its binding antigen is unknown.

The CDR3 contains 14 residues, cysteine and phenylalanine counted. Solely the CDR3 DNA is kept, with 42 bases framed from the first base. The V end gives up 2 bases and the J end 2 bases, leaving 1 base in the junction not matched to a gene. For CDR1 and CDR2, the germline V gene lists MDHEN and SYDVKM. Library preparation was by the immunoSEQ multiplex PCR assay. The multiplex PCR relied on a mix of 60 forward primers for TCR Vbeta segments and 13 reverse primers for TCR Jbeta segments. Amplification of the CDR3 region of rearranged TCR beta genes was performed with a multiplex PCR assay on genomic DNA. The amplified TCR beta libraries were sequenced on the Illumina HiSeq System as 87-base-pair reads. Processing in the source paper ran as follows. Across the roughly 670 repertoires, a later analysis counted 60 million to 90 million unique TCR beta chains, approximately 12 million of which were shared by at least two donors. Raw reads were error-corrected and collapsed into unique sequences with a nearest-neighbor algorithm that merged closely related sequences to remove PCR and sequencing errors. V, D and J gene segments were assigned by aligning CDR3 sequences to IMGT reference sequences. Each retained sequence needed at least a six-nucleotide match to both a V gene segment and a J gene segment. A rearrangement counted as productive if the CDR3 had no stop codons and remained in frame with V and J, and every other rearrangement counted as non-productive. CDR3 was defined according to IMGT convention as the region running from the second conserved V-encoded cysteine to the conserved J-encoded phenylalanine. In an earlier analysis of around 640 of the donors, sequences lacking an unambiguous match to a single V gene segment were excluded. In an earlier analysis of 450 to 750 of the donors, a V segment was called functional when productive rearrangements were above 56.7%, and segregating when the standard deviation between donors exceeded 5%. A statistical classification framework was built for diagnosing cytomegalovirus status from the catalog of TCR beta chain sequences. In a later analysis, TCR nucleotide sequences were compared against IMGT/GENE-DB human TR gene sequences so that V and J genes could be assigned. The TCRdist pipeline was used in a later analysis to assign CDR3 sequences and most-parsimonious VDJ recombination scenarios. In a later analysis, every TCR beta chain was defined by the combination of its CDR3 amino acid sequence and its V-gene family, and reads without a unique V-gene family were dropped. A later analysis removed 550 to 650 highly shared, low-generation-probability nucleotide sequences to deal with suspected cross-contamination and a sequencing artifact. For each public chain, a later analysis derived a clonal expansion index from normalized ranks of inferred template counts within each repertoire. Generation probabilities in a later analysis came from a VDJ recombination model fitted to out-of-frame rearrangements, and those results were checked against IGoR. In a later analysis, TCR-TCR, TCR-HLA and TCR-CMV co-occurrence was scored with hypergeometric tests, and a repertoire-size bias correction was applied to TCR pairs. A later analysis estimated false discovery rates by permuting HLA or CMV assignments 20 times. In a later analysis, co-occurring TCRs were grouped using DBSCAN, with TCRdist sequence similarity added in when clustering inside HLA-allele-positive subsets. Repertoires with fewer than 30,000 or more than 120,000 public chains, plus five repertoires with anomalous nucleotide sharing, were excluded from co-occurrence clustering. Drawn from immuneACCESS, this table holds only the in-frame rearrangements with V and J called that TCRdb kept. Clones are partly lost; checked studies trace under half to an unresolved V gene and leave the rest unexplained. V, J and clone size reflect that table, while D and trimming were determined from the DNA. This sample's listing comprises 50,000 to 70,000 clones. The ten largest account for approximately 10% of the sample.

The sequence was collected from a man aged 45 to 65 in good health and CMV-seropositive. The rearrangement joined TRBV28 to TRBJ1-2; 8 central nucleotides agree with TRBD1. The sequencing sample was made of PBMCs. CDR3 reads: CASSLPGGNYGYTF. The sequence in DNA is TGTGCCAGCAGTTTACCAGGGGGCAACTATGGCTACACCTTC.